The 15 T cell receptor beta chains reported below all come from one sample, sequenced in a study of cytomegalovirus exposure and HLA in healthy donors. 60 Vbeta and 13 Jbeta primers were used in PCR. Some clones are missing from TCRdb's copy, which holds only in-frame ones; the method was immunoSEQ multiplex PCR. The sample lists approximately 130,000 clones; around 85% were seen once. Material: PBMCs. The receptors shown here come from a woman younger than 45 in good health and CMV-seropositive.

Of note for this clone: The same CDR3 arises from other DNA sequences in this sample as well. The chain is built from TRBV6-1 and TRBJ1-5, with D possibly being TRBD1 (6 bases). Germline V CDR1 and CDR2: MNHNS, SASEGT. The CDR3 has 15 amino acids. Trimming shortened V by 8 bases and J by 4 bases, and 18 bases separated the two germline ends. The CDR3 nucleotides read TGTGCCAGCTTCAACTCCGGGACAAAGAATCAGCCCCAGCATTTT. Its translation: CASFNSGTKNQPQHF.

This clone was seen once. The V and J genes are TRBV7-6 and TRBJ2-7; 9 nucleotides align to TRBD2. With V trimmed by 2 bases and J by 3 bases, 5 bases remained unmatched. The CDR3 runs 15 residues. Germline CDR1 SGHVS, CDR2 FNYEAQ. CDR3: CASSLRGREGYEQYF. The CDR3 DNA reads TGTGCCAGCAGCTTAAGGGGGCGGGAGGGCTACGAGCAGTACTTC.

J is TRBJ2-7 and V is TRBV7-9, with 8 bases aligning to TRBD2. The germline gives CDR1 SEHNR, CDR2 FQNEAQ (reference sequence). The junction had 14 bases not matched to a gene; V was cut back by 1 base and J by 0 bases. CDR3 length equals 19 residues. As DNA, the CDR3 is TGTGCCAGCAGCTTAGTTTCCGGTGGTAGCGGGGCCAGCTCCTACGAGCAGTACTTC. Its translation is CASSLVSGGSGASSYEQYF.

This chain uses TRBV7-9 with TRBJ1-2, with 8 bases matching TRBD1. The CDR3 covers 18 residues. From germline, CDR1 is SEHNR and CDR2 FQNEAQ (reference sequence). Losses at the gene ends were 4 bases for V and 2 bases for J; bases not matched to a gene: 15. The CDR3 protein is CASSSNPTPRQGNYGYTF. CDR3 nucleotides: TGTGCCAGCAGCTCGAACCCCACCCCTCGACAGGGGAACTATGGCTACACCTTC.

This chain connects TRBV30 to TRBJ2-7; TRBD2 matches 8 bases. Germline V gene lookup returns CDR1 GTSNPN and CDR2 SVGIG (reference sequence). Trimming cost V 4 bases and J 3 bases; bases outside gene matches: 5. The CDR3 consists of 13 residues. CDR3 nucleotide sequence: TGTGCCTGGAAGGCGGGGGGCCGCTACGAGCAGTACTTC. Translating it yields CAWKAGGRYEQYF.

This clone was recorded only once. The rearrangement links TRBV19 to TRBJ1-1, with D unclear. Germline CDR1 is LNHDA and CDR2 is SQIVND (reference sequence). With 2 bases removed from V and 0 bases from J, the gap between germline ends came to 7 bases. The CDR3 length is 14 residues. CDR3 sequence reads: CASSIPGMNTEAFF. As DNA, the CDR3 is TGTGCCAGTAGTATACCAGGAATGAACACTGAAGCTTTCTTT. The complete variable domain, with remaining parts taken from reference TRBV19 and TRBJ1-1, reads DGGITQSPKYLFRKEGQNVTLSCEQNLNHDAMYWYRQDPGQGLRLIYYSQIVNDFQKGDIAEGYSVSREKKESFPLTVTSAQKNPTAFYLCASSIPGMNTEAFFGQGTRLTVV.

The chain joins TRBV7-7 to TRBJ2-6; 10 bases agree with TRBD1. The CDR3 totals 19 residues. The junction had 11 bases not matched to a gene; V was cut back by 6 bases and J by 0 bases. Germline V lookup: CDR1 SSHAT, CDR2 FNYEAQ (reference sequence). Here the CDR3 reads CASSPLPGQGFSGANVLTF. The DNA for the CDR3 is TGTGCCAGCAGTCCTCTCCCGGGACAGGGGTTCTCTGGGGCCAACGTCCTGACTTTC.

The genes are TRBV28 and TRBJ1-2; D is undetermined. Deletions cut 5 bases from V and 0 bases from J, with 16 bases between. CDR1 is MDHEN, CDR2 SYDVKM, per germline. CDR3 length: 16 residues. In DNA form, the CDR3 reads TGTGCCAGCAGTATGGAGGTTCCCACAGCTAACTATGGCTACACCTTC. Its protein product is CASSMEVPTANYGYTF.

The chain links TRBV4-1 to TRBJ2-1; 9 nucleotides align to TRBD2. The CDR3 length is 16 residues. Germline CDR1 and CDR2: MGHRA and YSYEKL. Trimming at V came to 1 base and at J to 7 bases, leaving 8 bases not matched to a gene. CDR3 in DNA: TGCGCCAGCAGCCAAGGGGGCGGGAGGGCAAGAAATGAGCAGTTCTTC. Amino acid sequence: CASSQGGGRARNEQFF.

This chain joins TRBV28 and TRBJ2-3; 9 positions agree with TRBD1. This CDR3 is 16 amino acids long. CDR1 and CDR2 (germline): MDHEN, SYDVKM. The trim removed 5 bases at V and 3 bases at J, leaving 9 bases unmatched. The CDR3 spells CASSPPGQGSTDTQYF. In DNA, the CDR3 is TGTGCCAGCAGTCCCCCGGGACAGGGATCTACAGATACGCAGTATTTT. Together with reference TRBV28 and TRBJ2-3, the CDR3 gives the full variable domain: DVKVTQSSRYLVKRTGEKVFLECVQDMDHENMFWYRQDPGLGLRLIYFSYDVKMKEKGDIPEGYSVSREKKERFSLILESASTNQTSMYLCASSPPGQGSTDTQYFGPGTRLTVL.

The chain links TRBV6-1 to TRBJ2-5, with D perhaps TRBD2 (7 bases). The ends were cut back, 0 bases at V and 5 bases at J, with 22 bases in the middle. This CDR3 is 18 amino acids long. Per the germline V gene, CDR1 is MNHNS and CDR2 is SASEGT. DNA of the CDR3: TGTGCCAGCAGTGAAGCGGGGGGGGCGAGCGGGGCCAGGGAGACCCAGTACTTC. It translates to CASSEAGGASGARETQYF.

V usage is TRBV6-1 and J usage is TRBJ2-4, with a tentative D call TRBD2 (5 bases). CDR3 size: 15 residues. V was cut by 5 bases and J by 5 bases, with 16 bases left in between. Per germline, CDR1 MNHNS and CDR2 SASEGT. CDR3 sequence reads: CASSPRDWAENIQYF. Written as DNA, the CDR3 is TGTGCCAGCAGTCCCCGGGATTGGGCCGAAAACATTCAGTACTTC.

The chain recombines TRBV27 with TRBJ1-4; 7 bases agree with TRBD1. Trimming at V came to 5 bases and at J to 0 bases, leaving 0 bases not matched to a gene. Germline values: CDR1 MNHEY, CDR2 SMNVEV (reference sequence). This CDR3 region has 14 residues. CDR3 in DNA: TGTGCCAGCAGTGGGACAGCAACTAATGAAAAACTGTTTTTT. The encoded protein is CASSGTATNEKLFF.

The gene calls are TRBV19 and TRBJ2-7; 7 nucleotides line up with TRBD1. V trimming: 4 bases; J trimming: 3 bases; junction bases outside the gene matches: 3. CDR1 is LNHDA and CDR2 is SQIVND in the germline V gene (reference sequence). The CDR3 runs 13 residues. The CDR3 sequence: CASSSRDSYEQYF. The CDR3 nucleotides are TGTGCCAGTAGTAGCCGGGACAGCTACGAGCAGTACTTC.

The chain links TRBV6-5 to TRBJ2-3, with D possibly being TRBD1 (6 bases). The CDR3 extends over 16 amino acids. Trimming removed 4 bases from V and 8 bases from J, with 22 bases in between. Looked up from germline, CDR1 is MNHEY and CDR2 is SVGAGI. The DNA for the CDR3 is TGTGCCAGCAGTTTCCCAGGGGTATCCGGGGACGCTACGCAGTATTTT. It yields the protein CASSFPGVSGDATQYF.